This entry is about one T cell receptor (beta chain). No antigen is known for it. The sample belongs to a study of T cell responses to AZD1222 COVID-19 vaccine. The protocol was immunoSEQ multiplex PCR, while the TCRdb copy is restricted to in-frame clones and leaves out a portion. The repertoire has some 120,000 clones, roughly 89% of them found once; the top ten carry about 4.5%. Study outcomes and limitations: Clonal diversity was possibly underestimated; the donors were predominantly white British and more often female.

Germline V gene sequence: CDR1 WSHSY, CDR2 SAAADI. The CDR3 is 13 amino acids. V was cut by 6 bases and J by 5 bases, with 8 bases left in between. The V call is TRBV10-2, the J call TRBJ1-6; no clear D gene. The clonotype was recovered from an adult in good health. The sequences come from peripheral blood, collected on day 0 of AZD1222 vaccination. The DNA for the CDR3 is TGCGCCAGCAGGGTCCAGGATAATTCACCCCTCCACTTT. This codes for CASRVQDNSPLHF.